The 18 T cell receptor beta chains below come from one sample, sequenced in a study of blood T cell repertoires in COVID-19. TCRdb's copy holds only in-frame clones and misses some; the assay was immunoSEQ multiplex PCR. The sample has 270,000 or so clones; roughly nine tenths are singletons. Input material: PBMCs or T cells enriched from blood (not recorded which). The receptors were sampled from a woman under 30 who had recovered from COVID-19.

The chain joins TRBV7-2 to TRBJ2-2; maybe TRBD1 (5 bases). In germline, CDR1 is SGHTA, CDR2 FQGNSA. CDR3 length: 15 amino acids. Deletions cut 1 base from V and 2 bases from J, with 8 bases between. This chain's CDR3 is CASSLVGVNTGELFF. Here the CDR3 DNA reads TGTGCCAGCAGCTTAGTAGGGGTTAACACCGGGGAGCTGTTTTTT.

The V gene is TRBV5-6, the J gene TRBJ1-2, with D unclear. The germline gives CDR1 SGHDT, CDR2 YYEEEE. The V gene lost 4 bases and the J gene lost 6 bases, with 19 bases spanning the gap. The CDR3 consists of 15 residues. CDR3 coding DNA: TGTGCCAGCAGCCGCCTCCACAGTTTTCTCGATGGCTACACCTTC. This translates into CASSRLHSFLDGYTF.

The chain joins TRBV13 to TRBJ1-4, with D perhaps TRBD1 (5 bases). Germline CDR1 reads PRHDT; CDR2 reads FYEKMQ (reference sequence). The length of the CDR3 is 15 residues. V lost 2 bases to trimming and J lost 8 bases, with 15 bases between them. For the CDR3, the DNA is TGTGCCAGCAGCTTATCGGGGACTAGAGGGGAAAAACTGTTTTTT. Its protein product is CASSLSGTRGEKLFF.

The CDR3 here is CASSYGERAGGQFF. CDR3 sequence (DNA): TGTGCCAGCAGTTACGGGGAACGAGCGGGAGGGCAGTTCTTC. The rearrangement links TRBV6-5 to TRBJ2-1; 9 positions match TRBD2. CDR1 MNHEY and CDR2 SVGAGI come from the germline V gene. CDR3 length: 14 amino acids. V shed 2 bases, J shed 12 bases, and the junction held 8 bases outside the gene matches.

A single count supports this clone. This CDR3 reads CANNLGLAGLDTQYF. The CDR3 DNA reads TGTGCCAACAACCTGGGACTAGCGGGACTAGATACGCAGTATTTT. V and J are TRBV5-4 and TRBJ2-3; 13 bases line up with TRBD2. CDR3 size: 15 residues. CDR1 is SGHNT and CDR2 is YYREEE in the germline V gene (reference sequence). Losses at the gene ends were 9 bases for V and 5 bases for J; bases not matched to a gene: 9.

CDR3 sequence reads: CASSDSLVYEQYF. CDR3 coding DNA: TGTGCCAGCAGCGACAGCCTCGTTTACGAGCAGTACTTC. This chain links TRBV12-3 or TRBV12-4 with TRBJ2-7; possibly TRBD1 for D (5 bases). With 6 bases removed from V and 4 bases from J, the gap between germline ends came to 13 bases. The length of the CDR3 is 13 residues.

This rearrangement joins TRBV11-2 to TRBJ2-4; 7 bases are shared with TRBD2. Germline V gene sequence: CDR1 SGHAT, CDR2 FQNNGV. This CDR3 spans 13 amino acids. The junction had 6 bases not matched to a gene; V was cut back by 5 bases and J by 8 bases. The DNA for the CDR3 is TGTGCCAGCAGCGGGGGGAGGGGCCACATTCAGTACTTC. It yields the protein CASSGGRGHIQYF.

V is TRBV28 and J is TRBJ2-7; D not certain. The germline V and J ends were trimmed by 10 bases and 1 base, with 5 bases remaining between them. CDR1 is MDHEN and CDR2 is SYDVKM in the germline V gene. The CDR3 consists of 10 residues. The CDR3 spells CAIRSYEQYF. For the CDR3, the DNA is TGTGCCATCCGTTCCTACGAGCAGTACTTC.

The rearrangement uses TRBV18 and TRBJ2-1; tentative D call: TRBD1 (5 bases). The CDR3 is 16 amino acids. V lost 2 bases and J lost 0, with 11 bases in between. Germline V gives CDR1 KGHSH, CDR2 LQKENI. The CDR3 DNA sequence: TGTGCCAGCTCACCAAGAACAGGTGACTCCTACAATGAGCAGTTCTTC. Translation gives CASSPRTGDSYNEQFF. Full variable domain (outside the CDR3, taken from reference TRBV18 and TRBJ2-1): NAGVMQNPRHLVRRRGQEARLRCSPMKGHSHVYWYRQLPEEGLKFMVYLQKENIIDESGMPKERFSAEFPKEGPSILRIQQVVRGDSAAYFCASSPRTGDSYNEQFFGPGTRLTVL.

V usage is TRBV7-6 and J usage is TRBJ2-7; the match to TRBD2 covers 8 bases. Germline V lookup: CDR1 SGHVS, CDR2 FNYEAQ. V trimming: 1 base; J trimming: 2 bases; junction bases outside the gene matches: 7. The CDR3 consists of 16 residues. Here the CDR3 reads CASSLGGTSRTYEQYF. The CDR3 bases are TGTGCCAGCAGCTTAGGGGGGACTAGTCGCACCTACGAGCAGTACTTC.

V and J are TRBV19 and TRBJ2-5; TRBD2 agrees at 10 bases. The germline V gene has CDR1 LNHDA and CDR2 SQIVND (reference sequence). J lost 4 bases, V lost 5 bases, and 7 bases had no gene match. The CDR3 totals 15 residues. The CDR3 protein is CASSRASGSLETQYF. CDR3 sequence (DNA): TGTGCCAGTAGTCGGGCTAGCGGGAGTTTAGAGACCCAGTACTTC.

The rearrangement joins TRBV27 to TRBJ2-1, with TRBD2 matching over 7 bases. Germline values: CDR1 MNHEY, CDR2 SMNVEV (reference sequence). The J segment lost 15 bases and the V segment lost 6 bases, leaving 17 bases of the junction unmatched. CDR3 length equals 14 residues. The chain's CDR3 is CASSSPLRGRAVFF. The CDR3 DNA is TGTGCCAGCAGCTCCCCCCTCCGGGGGAGGGCCGTGTTCTTC.

V gene TRBV6-5 combines with J gene TRBJ2-7; 10 positions match TRBD2. This CDR3 region has 14 residues. V trimming: 4 bases; J trimming: 2 bases; junction bases outside the gene matches: 2. Germline V gene data show CDR1 as MNHEY and CDR2 as SVGAGI. As DNA, the CDR3 is TGTGCCAGCAGTTTAGCGGGGGGCACCTACGAGCAGTACTTC. Translated: CASSLAGGTYEQYF.

This clone came up once. This chain joins TRBV14 and TRBJ2-1, with D perhaps TRBD2 (5 bases). CDR1 and CDR2 (germline): SGHDN, FVKESK. The CDR3 contains 15 residues. V lost 5 bases, J lost 3 bases, and 14 bases lay in between. CDR3 sequence: CASSYRTSDYNEQFF. The CDR3 region has the DNA TGTGCCAGCAGCTATCGGACTTCGGACTACAATGAGCAGTTCTTC.

This clone was found a few times. The gene calls are TRBV7-9 and TRBJ1-2; 9 bases map to TRBD1. The CDR3 has 13 amino acids. Germline V gives CDR1 SEHNR, CDR2 FQNEAQ (reference sequence). J gave up 5 bases and V 3 bases, and 1 base lay outside the gene matches. The CDR3 nucleotides read TGTGCCAGCAGCTTGGGACAGGGTTATGGCTACACCTTC. Its protein is CASSLGQGYGYTF.

This chain connects TRBV7-2 to TRBJ1-2; no reliable D call. Germline V lookup: CDR1 SGHTA, CDR2 FQGNSA. The V and J ends lost 1 base and 1 base respectively, with 7 bases between them. The CDR3 covers 14 residues. For the CDR3, the DNA is TGTGCCAGCAGCTTAGGGCCTGATAACTATGGCTACACCTTC. It translates to CASSLGPDNYGYTF.

The J gene is TRBJ1-5, the V gene TRBV7-8, with TRBD1 matching over 8 bases. This CDR3 has 19 amino acids. The germline V gene encodes CDR1 SGHVS and CDR2 FQNEAQ. The junction had 11 bases not matched to a gene; V was cut back by 1 base and J by 0 bases. The CDR3 is CASSLESGGSRFSNQPQHF. CDR3 bases: TGTGCCAGCAGCTTAGAGTCAGGGGGCTCCCGCTTTAGCAATCAGCCCCAGCATTTT.

CDR3: CASSLGSSGNTIYF. For the CDR3, the DNA is TGTGCCAGCAGCTTAGGGAGCTCTGGAAACACCATATATTTT. This chain connects TRBV7-6 to TRBJ1-3; D is ambiguous. The germline gives CDR1 SGHVS, CDR2 FNYEAQ. Trimming shortened V by 1 base and J by 0 bases, and 4 bases separated the two germline ends. CDR3 length: 14 amino acids.